This TCR beta chain was found in a study of T cell repertoires in cytomegalovirus infection. This CDR3 is built from 15 residues. CDR1 and CDR2 from the germline V gene are SGHVS and FNYEAQ. Trimming shortened V by 1 base and J by 0 bases, and 10 bases separated the two germline ends. This clonotype was seen ten or more times. Its antigen is still unknown. Study-wide findings and caveats: Within the response measured ex vivo, HLA-C-restricted CMV-specific TCR beta clonotypes were dominant.

TCRdb re-analysed the reads in MiXCR, keeping a single row per CDR3 protein. The sample shows 70,000 to 75,000 distinct CDR3 sequences, 4% of them seen only once. The V and J genes are TRBV7-6 and TRBJ2-7, with D unresolved. The TCR sequence derives from a human donor in good health (CMV status not recorded). Some clones in this sample may be carry-over from other donors' samples. Sequencing used PBMCs. DNA of the CDR3: TGTGCCAGCAGCTTAGGCCGGGTGAGCTCCTACGAGCAGTACTTC. Its protein product is CASSLGRVSSYEQYF.